The 16 T cell receptor beta chains listed next were all sequenced from one sample in a study of metastatic and nonmetastatic thyroid tumors. MiXCR was used by TCRdb to re-call the PCR reads. The data show roughly 18,000 clones, with 29% seen just once and about 12% held by the top ten. Each patient went into thyroid surgery without having received any treatment. Sequencing was done on a sample of tumor tissue. The origin of the receptors is a female donor with papillary thyroid cancer or a benign thyroid nodule (not recorded which). Some clones in this sample may be carry-over from other donors' samples.

In this sample, this clone turned up a few times. The V call is TRBV12-3 or TRBV12-4, the J call TRBJ1-5; TRBD1 aligns across 8 bases. V lost 3 bases and J lost 3; bases outside the gene matches: 4. The CDR3 is 15 amino acids. The DNA of the CDR3 is TGTGCCAGCAGTTTCGGCAGGGGGCACAATCAGCCCCAGCATTTT. Amino acids: CASSFGRGHNQPQHF.

CDR3: CASSSQNTGELFF. DNA for the CDR3: TGTGCCAGCAGTTCACAGAACACCGGGGAGCTGTTTTTT. The genes are TRBV28 and TRBJ2-2; D not resolved. Germline V CDR1 and CDR2: MDHEN, SYDVKM. This CDR3 is 13 amino acids long. V was clipped by 4 bases and J by 1 base, with 4 bases between them.

In its sample, this clone is medium-sized (0.01 to 0.1%). This chain uses TRBV19 with TRBJ2-6; TRBD2 agrees at 9 bases. Losses at the gene ends were 5 bases for V and 0 bases for J; bases not matched to a gene: 5. Looked up from germline, CDR1 is LNHDA and CDR2 is SQIVND (reference sequence). The CDR3 runs to 17 residues. This CDR3 is CASSLRLAASGANVLTF. The CDR3 nucleotides are TGTGCCAGTAGTCTCAGACTAGCGGCCTCTGGGGCCAACGTCCTGACTTTC.

The CDR3 region is CASSLDIETSNEQFF. The CDR3 DNA sequence: TGTGCCAGCAGCTTGGATATCGAGACTTCTAATGAGCAGTTCTTC. V usage is TRBV5-4 and J usage is TRBJ2-1; unclear D gene. CDR1 is SGHNT, CDR2 YYREEE, per germline (reference sequence). The V gene lost 0 bases and the J gene lost 7 bases, with 14 bases spanning the gap. CDR3 length equals 15 residues.

This rearrangement joins TRBV7-2 to TRBJ1-3; TRBD1 is a possible D gene (5 bases). Germline CDR1 SGHTA, CDR2 FQGNSA. The germline V and J ends were trimmed by 5 bases and 0 bases, with 11 bases remaining between them. The CDR3 contains 15 residues. The CDR3, as DNA: TGTGCCAGCAGCCGGGACGGGAGCTCTGGAAACACCATATATTTT. As protein: CASSRDGSSGNTIYF.

Here the CDR3 reads CASRGTVNTGELFF. The CDR3 DNA is TGTGCCAGCAGGGGGACAGTGAACACCGGGGAGCTGTTTTTT. This sequence joins TRBV6-1 and TRBJ2-2, with TRBD1 identical over 7 bases. Germline V gene sequence: CDR1 MNHNS, CDR2 SASEGT. This CDR3 contains 14 residues. V shed 6 bases and J 1 base; nucleotides not matched to a gene: 2.

The chain joins TRBV5-4 to TRBJ2-2; the D is unclear. From germline, CDR1 is SGHNT and CDR2 YYREEE (reference sequence). CDR3 length: 15 residues. V lost 4 bases to trimming and J lost 6 bases, with 16 bases between them. DNA for the CDR3: TGTGCCAGCAGCCCAAGGGAACGGACCGCCGGGGAGCTGTTTTTT. As protein: CASSPRERTAGELFF.

In this sample, this clone turned up a few times. This chain links TRBV5-1 with TRBJ2-7, with D unresolved. This CDR3 is 13 amino acids long. The germline V gene has CDR1 SGHRS and CDR2 YFSETQ. The V and J ends lost 5 bases and 0 bases respectively, with 9 bases between them. This CDR3 reads CASSPGLSYEQYF. CDR3 DNA sequence: TGCGCCAGCAGTCCGGGCCTCTCCTACGAGCAGTACTTC.

V usage is TRBV6-2 or TRBV6-3 and J usage is TRBJ2-5, with TRBD2 matching over 8 bases. From germline, CDR1 is MNHEY and CDR2 SVGEGT. The V gene end was trimmed by 3 bases and the J gene end by 1 base; junction bases not matched to a gene: 7. The CDR3 is 16 residues long. The CDR3 protein is CASSYKAGAPQETQYF. CDR3 DNA sequence: TGTGCCAGCAGTTATAAAGCGGGAGCACCCCAAGAGACCCAGTACTTC.

There are a few counts of this clone. The chain is built from TRBV27 and TRBJ1-6; 7 bases map to TRBD1. CDR1 and CDR2 (germline): MNHEY, SMNVEV (reference sequence). V gave up 7 bases and J gave up 6 bases; unmatched junction bases: 6. This CDR3 has 14 amino acids. For the CDR3, the DNA is TGTGCCAGCACCTCCGGGACAGCTAATTCACCCCTCCACTTT. Amino acids: CASTSGTANSPLHF.

The V gene is TRBV20-1, the J gene TRBJ1-6; no firm D call. CDR3 length: 15 amino acids. V dropped 5 bases and J dropped 4 bases, with 15 bases sitting between them. Germline CDR1 DFQATT, CDR2 SNEGSKA (reference sequence). The CDR3 nucleotides read TGCAGTGCTTCCCCGAGGAGGCAGTATAATTCACCCCTCCACTTT. Protein: CSASPRRQYNSPLHF.

A few counts support this clone. This chain joins TRBV27 and TRBJ1-2; 10 bases map to TRBD1. This CDR3 is built from 14 residues. Trimming at V came to 5 bases and at J to 6 bases, leaving 6 bases not matched to a gene. The germline V gene has CDR1 MNHEY and CDR2 SMNVEV (reference sequence). This chain's CDR3 is CASSRTGGWDGYTF. The CDR3 DNA sequence: TGTGCCAGCAGTAGGACAGGGGGATGGGATGGCTACACCTTC.

By share of the sample, this clone is medium-sized. V is TRBV5-1 and J is TRBJ2-7; TRBD2 aligns across 11 bases. V lost 4 bases to trimming and J lost 0 bases; unmatched junction nucleotides: 3. The CDR3 length is 15 residues. From germline, CDR1 is SGHRS and CDR2 YFSETQ. The CDR3 region is CASSPTSGSSYEQYF. CDR3 sequence (DNA): TGCGCCAGCAGCCCCACTAGCGGGAGCTCCTACGAGCAGTACTTC.

This chain uses TRBV2 with TRBJ1-2; TRBD1 matches 9 bases. The CDR3 covers 14 residues. V lost 7 bases, J lost 5 bases, and 8 bases stayed unmatched. CDR1 and CDR2 (germline): SNHLY, FYNNEI. The CDR3 loop reads CASTAQGTGYGYTF. The CDR3 DNA sequence: TGTGCCAGCACAGCCCAGGGGACAGGGTATGGCTACACCTTC.

The chain uses TRBV19 and TRBJ1-6, with D unclear. Germline V gene lookup returns CDR1 LNHDA and CDR2 SQIVND (reference sequence). The V end was cut by 7 bases, the J end by 10 bases, with 17 bases between. The CDR3 runs 14 residues. The CDR3 protein is CASNTGRVGSPLHF. CDR3 in DNA: TGTGCCAGTAACACGGGAAGGGTCGGGTCACCCCTCCACTTT. The whole variable domain, remainder taken from reference TRBV19 and TRBJ1-6, is DGGITQSPKYLFRKEGQNVTLSCEQNLNHDAMYWYRQDPGQGLRLIYYSQIVNDFQKGDIAEGYSVSREKKESFPLTVTSAQKNPTAFYLCASNTGRVGSPLHFGNGTRLTVT.

This clone is a singleton in its sample. The rearrangement links TRBV4-2 to TRBJ2-1, with 10 bases fitting TRBD1. The V and J ends lost 8 bases and 9 bases, in that order; junction bases with no gene match: 13. CDR3 size: 15 residues. CDR1 is LGHNA and CDR2 is YNFKEQ in the germline V gene. The CDR3 DNA reads TGTGCCAGCGGCATCCGGGACAGGGGATTGGGTGAGCAGTTCTTC. This codes for CASGIRDRGLGEQFF.